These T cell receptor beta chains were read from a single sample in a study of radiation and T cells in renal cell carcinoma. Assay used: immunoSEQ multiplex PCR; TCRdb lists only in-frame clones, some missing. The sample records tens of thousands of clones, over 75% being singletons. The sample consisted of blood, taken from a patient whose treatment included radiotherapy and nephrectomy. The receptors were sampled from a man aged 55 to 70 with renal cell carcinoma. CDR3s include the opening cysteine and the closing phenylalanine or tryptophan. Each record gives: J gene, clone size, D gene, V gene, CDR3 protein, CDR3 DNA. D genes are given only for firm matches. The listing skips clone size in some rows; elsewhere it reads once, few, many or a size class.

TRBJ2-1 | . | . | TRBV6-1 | CASSENAGMGNEQFF | TGTGCCAGCAGTGAAAATGCAGGGATGGGCAATGAGCAGTTCTTC
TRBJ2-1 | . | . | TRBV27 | CASSFSAGILNEQFF | TGTGCCAGCAGTTTTTCGGCAGGGATTCTTAATGAGCAGTTCTTC
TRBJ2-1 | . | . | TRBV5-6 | CASSSLAEPIYNEQFF | TGTGCCAGCAGCTCCCTTGCGGAGCCCATCTACAATGAGCAGTTCTTC
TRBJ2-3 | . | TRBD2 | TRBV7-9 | CASSDRTSGRGTDTQYF | TGTGCCAGCAGCGACCGGACTAGCGGGAGGGGCACAGATACGCAGTATTTT
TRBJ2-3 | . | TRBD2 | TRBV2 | CASSGDGRDTQYF | TGTGCCAGCAGCGGAGACGGGAGGGATACGCAGTATTTT
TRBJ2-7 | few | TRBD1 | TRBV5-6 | CASSLGQGAYEQYF | TGTGCCAGCAGCTTAGGACAGGGGGCATACGAGCAGTACTTC
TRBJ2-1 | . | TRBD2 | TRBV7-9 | CASSPGTSGTDEQFF | TGTGCCAGCAGCCCCGGGACTAGCGGGACGGATGAGCAGTTCTTC
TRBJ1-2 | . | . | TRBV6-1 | CASSEAEVQRGYTF | TGTGCCAGCAGTGAAGCGGAAGTTCAGAGAGGCTACACCTTC
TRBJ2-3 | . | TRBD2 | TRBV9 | CASSAGLAPDTQYF | TGTGCCAGCAGCGCGGGACTAGCCCCAGATACGCAGTATTTT
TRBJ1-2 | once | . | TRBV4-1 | CASSQDGGGGYGYTF | TGCGCCAGCAGCCAAGATGGTGGGGGTGGGTATGGCTACACCTTC
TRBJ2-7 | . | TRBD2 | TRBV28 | CASVRRGGGRAYEQYF | TGTGCCAGCGTCCGTCGGGGCGGCGGGAGGGCGTACGAGCAGTACTTC
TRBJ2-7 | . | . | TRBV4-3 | CASSQTALRLTSEQYF | TGCGCCAGCAGCCAAACGGCCCTCCGACTTACGTCCGAGCAGTACTTC
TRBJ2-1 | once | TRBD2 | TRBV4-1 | CASNQPLAGGRNEQFF | TGCGCCAGCAACCAACCCTTAGCGGGAGGAAGGAATGAGCAGTTCTTC
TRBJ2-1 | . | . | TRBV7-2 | CASSLEVGGSYNEQFF | TGTGCCAGCAGCTTAGAGGTGGGAGGCTCCTACAATGAGCAGTTCTTC
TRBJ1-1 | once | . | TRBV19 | CASSIPGKNTEAFF | TGTGCCAGTAGTATTCCGGGAAAGAACACTGAAGCTTTCTTT
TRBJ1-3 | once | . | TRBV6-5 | CASSFDRNSGNTIYF | TGTGCCAGCAGTTTCGACAGGAACTCTGGAAACACCATATATTTT
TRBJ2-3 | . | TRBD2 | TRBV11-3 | CASSLGGSGRLADTQYF | TGTGCCAGCAGCTTAGGAGGTAGCGGGAGGTTGGCAGATACGCAGTATTTT
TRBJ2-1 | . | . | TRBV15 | CATSASDNNEEQFF | TGTGCCACCAGCGCTAGCGATAATAATGAAGAGCAGTTCTTC
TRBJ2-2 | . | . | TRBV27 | CASSLSRSQNTGELFF | TGTGCCAGCAGTTTATCGAGGTCACAAAACACCGGGGAGCTGTTTTTT
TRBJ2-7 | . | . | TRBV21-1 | CASSKGRFRDPRRYEQYF | TGTGCCAGCAGCAAAGGTAGGTTCCGGGACCCCCGGAGGTACGAGCAGTACTTC
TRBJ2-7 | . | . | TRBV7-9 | CASSPTIYEQYF | TGTGCCAGCAGCCCAACCATTTACGAGCAGTACTTC
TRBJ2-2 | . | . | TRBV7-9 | CASSLQLGNTGELFF | TGTGCCAGCAGCTTACAATTAGGGAACACCGGGGAGCTGTTTTTT
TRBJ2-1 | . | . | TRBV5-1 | CASSLEGVAYNEQFF | TGCGCCAGCAGCTTGGAGGGGGTAGCCTACAATGAGCAGTTCTTC
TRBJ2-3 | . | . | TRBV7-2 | CASSLGVRSRGTDTQYF | TGTGCCAGCAGCTTAGGTGTTAGGTCTAGGGGTACAGATACGCAGTATTTT
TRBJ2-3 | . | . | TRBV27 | CASSSRESADTQYF | TGTGCCAGCAGTTCCCGGGAGAGCGCAGATACGCAGTATTTT
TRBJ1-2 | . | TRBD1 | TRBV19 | CASSVLQGAGYGYTF | TGTGCCAGTAGTGTTTTACAGGGGGCTGGCTATGGCTACACCTTC
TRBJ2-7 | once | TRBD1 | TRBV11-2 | CASSLVFRDRDHEQYF | TGTGCCAGCAGCTTAGTATTCCGGGACAGGGACCACGAGCAGTACTTC
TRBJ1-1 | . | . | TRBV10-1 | CASRYGVNTEAFF | TGCGCCAGCAGGTACGGTGTGAACACTGAAGCTTTCTTT
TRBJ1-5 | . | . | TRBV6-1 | CASSEGLAQHF | TGTGCCAGCAGTGAAGGCTTAGCCCAGCATTTT
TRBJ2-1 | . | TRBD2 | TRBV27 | CASTLRVAGGNYNEQFF | TGTGCCAGCACCCTGAGGGTAGCGGGAGGCAACTACAATGAGCAGTTCTTC
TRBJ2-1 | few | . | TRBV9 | CASSARDHNEQFF | TGTGCCAGCAGCGCCCGGGATCACAATGAGCAGTTCTTC
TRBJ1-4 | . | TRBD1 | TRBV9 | CASSPTTGGEDGKLFF | TGTGCCAGCAGCCCTACTACAGGGGGCGAAGATGGAAAACTGTTTTTT
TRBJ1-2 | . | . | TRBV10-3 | CAISERGREESGYTF | TGTGCCATCAGTGAACGGGGCAGGGAGGAGAGTGGATACACCTTC
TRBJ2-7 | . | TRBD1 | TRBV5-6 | CASSPIDRVGYEQYF | TGTGCCAGCAGCCCGATCGACAGGGTCGGCTACGAGCAGTACTTC
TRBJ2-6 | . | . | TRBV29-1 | CSVDEWAPGANVLTF | TGCAGCGTTGATGAATGGGCTCCTGGGGCCAACGTCCTGACTTTC
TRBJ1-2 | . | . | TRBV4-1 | CASSLDRGARGYTF | TGCGCCAGCAGTCTGGATCGGGGGGCTCGAGGCTACACCTTC
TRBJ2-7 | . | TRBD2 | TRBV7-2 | CASSLGSSGRWNEQYF | TGTGCCAGCAGCTTAGGGTCTAGCGGGAGGTGGAACGAGCAGTACTTC
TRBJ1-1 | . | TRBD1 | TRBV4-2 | CASSPTEGAGFSEAFF | TGTGCCAGCAGCCCGACTGAGGGGGCGGGCTTTTCTGAAGCTTTCTTT
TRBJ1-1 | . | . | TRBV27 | CASTPGVGSTEAFF | TGTGCCAGCACTCCCGGGGTGGGGAGCACTGAAGCTTTCTTT
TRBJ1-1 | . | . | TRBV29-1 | CSVEEGAFF | TGCAGCGTTGAAGAAGGGGCTTTCTTT
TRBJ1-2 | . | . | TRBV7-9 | CASSLTVGYGYTF | TGTGCCAGCAGCTTGACAGTGGGCTATGGCTACACCTTC
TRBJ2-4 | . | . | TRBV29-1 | CSVEAKNIQYF | TGCAGCGTTGAGGCCAAAAACATTCAGTACTTC
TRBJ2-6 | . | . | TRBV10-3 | CAIKRVSGANVLTF | TGTGCCATCAAACGGGTCTCTGGGGCCAACGTCCTGACTTTC
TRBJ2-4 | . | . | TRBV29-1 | CSVGTAKNIQYF | TGCAGCGTTGGTACGGCCAAAAACATTCAGTACTTC
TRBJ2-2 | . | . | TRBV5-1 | CASSPPGTGELFF | TGCGCCAGCAGTCCACCAGGGACCGGGGAGCTGTTTTTT
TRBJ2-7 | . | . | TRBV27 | CASSLDLRSREQYF | TGTGCCAGCAGTTTAGATTTACGATCGCGGGAGCAGTACTTC
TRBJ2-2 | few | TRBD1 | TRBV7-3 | CASSLRQGAGELFF | TGTGCCAGCAGCTTAAGACAGGGGGCCGGGGAGCTGTTTTTT
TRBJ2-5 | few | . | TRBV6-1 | CASSDGTGRTETQYF | TGTGCCAGCAGTGATGGGACGGGGCGGACAGAGACCCAGTACTTC
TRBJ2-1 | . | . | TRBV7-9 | CASSLRGDNEQFF | TGTGCCAGCAGCTTACGCGGGGACAATGAGCAGTTCTTC
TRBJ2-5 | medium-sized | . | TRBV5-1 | CASSLGGQETQYF | TGCGCCAGCAGCTTGGGTGGTCAAGAGACCCAGTACTTC
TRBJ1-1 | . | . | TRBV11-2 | CASSLVAQLLLNTEAFF | TGTGCCAGCAGCTTAGTGGCACAGCTACTCCTGAACACTGAAGCTTTCTTT
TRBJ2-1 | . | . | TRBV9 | CASGVGFTYNEQFF | TGTGCCAGCGGGGTGGGTTTTACCTACAATGAGCAGTTCTTC
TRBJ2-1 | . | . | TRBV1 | CTSSQGSLVVGVGNEQFF | .
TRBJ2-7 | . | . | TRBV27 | CASSSPAGTYEQYF | TGTGCCAGCAGTTCCCCTGCCGGGACCTACGAGCAGTACTTC
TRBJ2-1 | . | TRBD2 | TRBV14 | CASSSWGGDEQFF | TGTGCCAGCAGCTCGTGGGGGGGGGATGAGCAGTTCTTC
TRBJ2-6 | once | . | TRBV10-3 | CAISELGSGANVLTF | TGTGCCATCAGTGAGTTGGGGTCCGGGGCCAACGTCCTGACTTTC
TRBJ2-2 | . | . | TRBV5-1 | CASSPDGGRATGELFF | TGCGCCAGCAGCCCCGACGGGGGTCGTGCCACCGGGGAGCTGTTTTTT
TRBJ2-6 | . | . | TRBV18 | CASSPQQRGSNVLTF | TGTGCCAGCTCACCACAACAGAGAGGGTCCAACGTCCTGACTTTC
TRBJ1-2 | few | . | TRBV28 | CASSLLDSYGYTF | TGTGCCAGCAGTTTGTTGGACAGCTATGGCTACACCTTC
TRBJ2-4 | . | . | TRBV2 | CASSEAPRGSQNIQYF | TGTGCCAGCAGTGAAGCGCCCCGGGGCAGTCAAAACATTCAGTACTTC